Sequencing of this TCR beta chain was carried out in a study of blood T cell repertoires in COVID-19. Study background: The origin of the acute and convalescent COVID-19 samples was the United States, Italy and Spain. PBMCs, B-cell-depleted T cells, or T cells were the source of the cDNA or gDNA that made up the material.

Original handling: Estimated nucleated cell counts came from reference gene primer amplification. Clones were sequenced by immunoSEQ multiplex PCR, and TCRdb holds only the in-frame ones, with some missing. V, J and clone size are those of that table, while D and trimming were read from the DNA. The profile shows around 96,000 clones, about 95% of them singletons. The TCR originated in a human donor with active COVID-19. The donor label of this sample is uncertain. The sequenced sample consisted of peripheral blood.

In nucleotides, the CDR3 is TGCAGCGTCGGAGGACAGGGGGCGTTCGATGGCTACACCTTC. This encodes CSVGGQGAFDGYTF. The V call is TRBV29-1, the J call TRBJ1-2; 11 bases map to TRBD1. Trimming removed 6 bases from V and 6 bases from J; junction bases left unmatched: 9. Germline V gene sequence: CDR1 SQVTM, CDR2 ANQGSEA. There are 14 residues in the CDR3.